Listed here is a single T cell receptor (beta chain). Its antigen is unknown. This specimen comes from a study of radiotherapy plus CTLA-4 blockade in lung cancer. The method was immunoSEQ multiplex PCR; TCRdb's version includes in-frame clones alone and lacks a portion of them. The profile shows tens of thousands of clones, 75% to 85% of them singletons. The CDR3 length is 16 residues. The V segment lost 3 bases and the J segment 4 bases; nucleotides outside the gene matches: 8. Germline-derived CDR1 and CDR2 are LNHDA and SQIVND (reference sequence). Focal radiation plus CTLA-4 blockade with ipilimumab was administered to patients who had chemo-refractory metastatic non-small-cell lung cancer. Points from the study as a whole: Blood-borne expansion of tumor-derived TCR clones followed radiotherapy plus ipilimumab.

The sequences come from peripheral blood, collected from a patient treated with radiotherapy plus ipilimumab. This chain connects TRBV19 to TRBJ2-7; 11 positions match TRBD1. This receptor was obtained from a human donor with non-small cell lung cancer that progressed on radiotherapy plus ipilimumab. The CDR3, as DNA: TGTGCCAGTAGTATTGGGACAGGGGGAAGCGTTTACGAGCAGTACTTC. Protein sequence: CASSIGTGGSVYEQYF. The full variable domain, its missing parts supplied by reference TRBV19 and TRBJ2-7, is DGGITQSPKYLFRKEGQNVTLSCEQNLNHDAMYWYRQDPGQGLRLIYYSQIVNDFQKGDIAEGYSVSREKKESFPLTVTSAQKNPTAFYLCASSIGTGGSVYEQYFGPGTRLTVT.